Below, one TCR beta chain is given with its context. Its antigen is not known. The record originates from a study of cytomegalovirus exposure and HLA in healthy donors. Whole-study results and caveats: Accurate prediction of HLA-A and HLA-B alleles (for most subjects) was reportedly achieved from TCR beta sequences. Certain sequence variants were highly shared and formed a cluster, and this cluster was likely a sequencing artifact.

Vbeta (60) and Jbeta (13) primers were used in the PCR. The method was immunoSEQ multiplex PCR; TCRdb's version includes in-frame clones alone and lacks a portion of them. In the table there are some 180,000 clones, about four fifths of which are singletons. The CDR3 spans 14 residues. Germline CDR1 reads SEHNR; CDR2 reads FQNEAQ (reference sequence). V was cut by 5 bases and J by 7 bases, with 17 bases left in between. This rearrangement joins TRBV7-9 to TRBJ1-2, with unresolved D. The sequencing input was PBMCs. This receptor was taken from a woman in her twenties or thirties in good health and CMV-seronegative. The CDR3 DNA follows: TGTGCCAGCAGCCCCTCGCCCACGGGAGGTGGCTACACCTTC. Translating gives CASSPSPTGGGYTF.